A single sample gave rise to the 25 T cell receptor beta chains below, sequenced in a study of blood T cell repertoires in COVID-19. Clones were sequenced by immunoSEQ multiplex PCR, and TCRdb holds only the in-frame ones, with some missing. This table holds fewer than 600,000 clones, around 89% found once. The source material was PBMCs or T cells enriched from blood (not recorded which). The origin of the receptors is a woman in her 40s who had recovered from COVID-19.

The gene calls are TRBV15 and TRBJ1-5; 7 bases agree with TRBD1. V was clipped by 5 bases and J by 5 bases; unmatched bases: 3. From germline, CDR1 is LNHNV and CDR2 YYDKDF (reference sequence). CDR3 length: 13 amino acids. Here the CDR3 reads CATSAGTDQPQHF. The CDR3 DNA reads TGTGCCACCAGCGCCGGGACAGATCAGCCCCAGCATTTT. Supplemented by reference TRBV15 and TRBJ1-5, the full variable domain reads DAMVIQNPRYQVTQFGKPVTLSCSQTLNHNVMYWYQQKSSQAPKLLFHYYDKDFNNEADTPDNFQSRRPNTSFCFLDIRSPGLGDTAMYLCATSAGTDQPQHFGDGTRLSIL.

The chain links TRBV19 to TRBJ2-1; D call uncertain. V was trimmed by 4 bases and J by 0 bases, leaving 7 bases between them. CDR1 is LNHDA and CDR2 is SQIVND in the germline V gene (reference sequence). CDR3 length: 14 amino acids. CDR3 amino acids: CASSTSSSYNEQFF. The CDR3 DNA sequence: TGTGCCAGTAGTACAAGTAGCTCCTACAATGAGCAGTTCTTC.

The V call is TRBV9, the J call TRBJ2-2; 10 positions match TRBD2. This CDR3 comprises 15 residues. The V and J ends lost 4 bases and 3 bases, in that order; junction bases with no gene match: 3. Per the germline V gene, CDR1 is SGDLS and CDR2 is YYNGEE. CDR3 in amino acids: CASSFSGRDTGELFF. For the CDR3, the DNA is TGTGCCAGCAGCTTCAGCGGGAGGGACACCGGGGAGCTGTTTTTT.

V and J are TRBV20-1 and TRBJ2-3; the match to TRBD2 covers 8 bases. CDR1 is DFQATT and CDR2 is SNEGSKA in the germline V gene (reference sequence). The CDR3 runs to 14 residues. Trimming removed 3 bases from V and 1 base from J; junction bases left unmatched: 3. In nucleotides, the CDR3 is TGCAGTGCTAGTGGACTAGCCCGCACAGATACGCAGTATTTT. This sequence encodes CSASGLARTDTQYF.

As regards this clone: Relative to the germline gene, one junction end is altered; a read error may explain this. This chain uses TRBV10-3 with TRBJ1-2; no reliable D call. CDR3 size: 16 residues. The germline V gene encodes CDR1 ENHRY and CDR2 SYGVKD. The CDR3 DNA reads TGTGCCATCAGTGACCCCCCGAGGAGGAAGGACTATGGCAACACCTTC. It codes for CAISDPPRRKDYGNTF.

This sequence joins TRBV10-3 and TRBJ1-3, with D perhaps matching TRBD1 (5 bases). Germline V gene data show CDR1 as ENHRY and CDR2 as SYGVKD. The CDR3 is 20 residues long. The V end was cut by 2 bases, the J end by 2 bases, with 25 bases between. The CDR3 region has the DNA TGTGCCATCAGTGAGCCCTTTCGTAGAACGAACCAGGGCGCTGGAAACACCATATATTTT. It translates to CAISEPFRRTNQGAGNTIYF.

The V gene is TRBV2, the J gene TRBJ1-6; 8 bases map to TRBD1. This CDR3 spans 15 amino acids. With V trimmed by 4 bases and J by 6 bases, 5 bases remained unmatched. Germline assignment: CDR1 SNHLY and CDR2 FYNNEI. In DNA, the CDR3 is TGTGCCAGCAGTGGACAGGGGATAAGTAATTCACCCCTCCACTTT. Protein sequence: CASSGQGISNSPLHF.

The chain recombines TRBV14 with TRBJ1-2; D unclear. Looked up from germline, CDR1 is SGHDN and CDR2 is FVKESK. Trimming took off 5 bases at V and 0 bases at J, with 10 bases between the two ends. CDR3 length: 14 residues. Here the CDR3 reads CASSLYPANYGYTF. CDR3 coding DNA: TGTGCCAGCAGCTTATACCCAGCTAACTATGGCTACACCTTC.

The chain combines TRBV9 with TRBJ1-3; D gene unclear. The germline CDR1 and CDR2 sequences are SGDLS and YYNGEE. The CDR3 sequence is 14 residues long. V was cut by 2 bases and J by 2 bases, with 8 bases left in between. CDR3 DNA sequence: TGTGCCAGCAGCGTCACCCGGGCTGGAAACACCATATATTTT. As protein: CASSVTRAGNTIYF.

V is TRBV27 and J is TRBJ2-7, with D tentatively TRBD1 (6 bases). The V and J ends lost 6 bases and 1 base respectively, with 10 bases between them. The CDR3 length is 13 residues. Germline V gene lookup returns CDR1 MNHEY and CDR2 SMNVEV (reference sequence). In DNA, the CDR3 is TGTGCCAGCAGCTCCGGACAGTCCTACGAGCAGTACTTC. This gives the protein CASSSGQSYEQYF.

The chain couples TRBV2 to TRBJ2-2, with TRBD1 matching over 8 bases. The germline gives CDR1 SNHLY, CDR2 FYNNEI. The CDR3 loop spans 14 amino acids. V gave up 5 bases and J gave up 5 bases; unmatched junction bases: 4. The CDR3 reads CASSTRTGTGELFF. The CDR3 coding sequence is TGTGCCAGCAGTACCAGGACAGGGACCGGGGAGCTGTTTTTT.

The gene calls are TRBV28 and TRBJ2-5; D is possibly TRBD2 (7 bases). The CDR3 covers 15 residues. Per the germline V gene, CDR1 is MDHEN and CDR2 is SYDVKM. Trimming took 2 bases from V and 2 from J, leaving 12 bases between them. Here the CDR3 reads CASSLKQGGQETQYF. For the CDR3, the DNA is TGTGCCAGCAGTTTAAAACAGGGAGGGCAAGAGACCCAGTACTTC.

This clone showed up just once. V usage is TRBV6-6 and J usage is TRBJ2-7; no firm D call. The germline V gene encodes CDR1 MNHNY and CDR2 SVGAGI (reference sequence). The length of the CDR3 is 12 residues. The V end was cut by 5 bases, the J end by 1 base, with 6 bases between. CDR3 loop: CASSTNSYEQYF. The CDR3 DNA reads as TGTGCCAGCAGTACAAATTCCTACGAGCAGTACTTC.

The chain joins TRBV29-1 to TRBJ1-1; 7 bases align to TRBD1. The ends lost 6 bases at V and 0 bases at J; junction bases unmatched: 13. Germline CDR1 reads SQVTM; CDR2 reads ANQGSEA. This CDR3 contains 16 residues. This CDR3 reads CSVDYRGVGMNTEAFF. The CDR3 DNA is TGCAGCGTCGATTACAGGGGTGTAGGAATGAACACTGAAGCTTTCTTT.

This clone was picked up one time. V gene TRBV5-4 combines with J gene TRBJ1-1; D uncertain. This CDR3 is built from 13 residues. Germline CDR1 is SGHNT and CDR2 is YYREEE (reference sequence). The V and J ends lost 4 bases and 0 bases respectively, with 7 bases between them. The DNA of the CDR3 is TGTGCCAGCAGCAGAGTTATGAACACTGAAGCTTTCTTT. This encodes CASSRVMNTEAFF.

The V call is TRBV24-1, the J call TRBJ2-7, with a tentative D call TRBD2 (7 bases). The CDR3 covers 15 residues. Germline values: CDR1 KGHDR, CDR2 SFDVKD. The ends were cut back, 6 bases at V and 3 bases at J, with 17 bases in the middle. The CDR3 is CATSSSRGTIYEQYF. Here the CDR3 DNA reads TGTGCCACCAGTTCCTCGCGGGGGACAATCTACGAGCAGTACTTC.

The chain has TRBV11-2 and TRBJ2-4, with 7 nucleotides matching TRBD2. J lost 3 bases, V lost 1 base, and 9 bases had no gene match. Germline V gene sequence: CDR1 SGHAT, CDR2 FQNNGV. There are 17 residues in the CDR3. Here the CDR3 reads CASSLASGGSVKNIQYF. For the CDR3, the DNA is TGTGCCAGCAGCTTAGCTTCGGGCGGGAGCGTCAAAAACATTCAGTACTTC.

This chain links TRBV6-5 with TRBJ1-1; D unclear. Germline V lookup: CDR1 MNHEY, CDR2 SVGAGI. This CDR3 contains 12 residues. The V gene lost 7 bases and the J gene lost 2 bases, with 8 bases spanning the gap. The CDR3 loop is CASKSGNTEAFF. The DNA for the CDR3 is TGTGCCAGCAAATCGGGTAACACTGAAGCTTTCTTT.

This rearrangement joins TRBV5-5 to TRBJ1-1; TRBD1 is a possible D gene (5 bases). CDR3 length equals 13 residues. Trimming cost V 1 base and J 4 bases, with 8 bases left between them. Germline CDR1 and CDR2: SGHKS and YYEKEE (reference sequence). This CDR3 is CASSLQGGTEAFF. The CDR3 DNA reads TGTGCCAGCAGCTTGCAGGGTGGCACTGAAGCTTTCTTT.

This chain joins TRBV24-1 and TRBJ2-2; 9 nucleotides line up with TRBD1. The CDR3 contains 17 residues. The V gene end was trimmed by 4 bases and the J gene end by 6 bases; junction bases not matched to a gene: 11. Germline V lookup: CDR1 KGHDR, CDR2 SFDVKD. Here the CDR3 reads CATSDPGTGSFAGELFF. DNA for the CDR3: TGTGCCACCAGTGACCCCGGGACAGGGAGTTTTGCCGGGGAGCTGTTTTTT.

This clone was picked up a small number of times. The CDR3 here is CASSSRSSGYTF. The CDR3 DNA follows: TGTGCCAGCAGCTCCCGGTCGAGTGGCTACACCTTC. The rearrangement links TRBV7-9 to TRBJ1-2; unclear D gene. The CDR3 has 12 residues. The germline gives CDR1 SEHNR, CDR2 FQNEAQ (reference sequence). Between the trimmed V and J ends, which lost 4 bases and 7 bases, there was a span of 10 bases. The full variable domain, rest sourced from reference TRBV7-9 and TRBJ1-2, is DTGVSQNPRHKITKRGQNVTFRCDPISEHNRLYWYRQTLGQGPEFLTYFQNEAQLEKSRLLSDRFSAERPKGSFSTLEIQRTEQGDSAMYLCASSSRSSGYTFGSGTRLTVV.

The rearrangement links TRBV7-2 to TRBJ1-2; D unresolved. The germline gives CDR1 SGHTA, CDR2 FQGNSA. The CDR3 extends over 13 amino acids. Trimming shortened V by 1 base and J by 8 bases, and 11 bases separated the two germline ends. The CDR3 DNA is TGTGCCAGCAGCTTAGACCCCGTCAGGGGCTACACCTTC. Translating it yields CASSLDPVRGYTF.

This clone was recorded once. V gene TRBV23-1 combines with J gene TRBJ2-7, with TRBD1 identical over 9 bases. TRBV23-1 is annotated as an ORF whose role is uncertain. The CDR3 is made up of 15 amino acids. Losses at the gene ends were 2 bases for V and 3 bases for J; bases not matched to a gene: 5. DNA for the CDR3: TGCGCCAGCAGTCAAAAACCGGGACAGGGCTACGAGCAGTACTTC. Amino acids: CASSQKPGQGYEQYF.

The V and J genes are TRBV10-2 and TRBJ2-1; 11 positions agree with TRBD2. Trimming at V came to 2 bases and at J to 6 bases, leaving 0 bases not matched to a gene. This CDR3 is 14 amino acids long. CDR1 WSHSY and CDR2 SAAADI come from the germline V gene. In DNA, the CDR3 is TGCGCCAGCAGTGAGACTAGCGGGAGCAATGAGCAGTTCTTC. Amino acids: CASSETSGSNEQFF.

This sequence joins TRBV5-6 and TRBJ1-2; weak D call: TRBD1 (5 bases). The V end was cut by 5 bases, the J end by 6 bases, with 11 bases between. CDR1 is SGHDT and CDR2 is YYEEEE in the germline V gene. The CDR3 totals 12 residues. CDR3 DNA: TGTGCCAGCAGTTTTAGGACAAATGGCTACACCTTC. Protein sequence: CASSFRTNGYTF.